These 31 T cell receptor beta chains share one sample of origin, sequenced in a study of T-cell reconstitution after alpha-beta-depleted transplantation in children (dated by TCRdb to about 2016). Library generation was performed with PCR. These reads were obtained on an Illumina HiSeq 2500. Molecular barcoding was employed in the preparation of TCR libraries, with unique molecular identifiers being used to normalize TCRbeta repertoire quantification. In TCRdb, the public reads were trimmed at Q25 with fastp and aligned with MiXCR, with productive beta chains retained. Here each entry gathers all rows of one CDR3 protein and keeps the most common genes and DNA. Counted in this sample were some 500,000 distinct CDR3 sequences; about 18% of them appeared once. 2.5% to 4% of the sample is taken by the ten largest. The source material was PBMCs from the stem cell graft donor, sampled from the stem cell graft. These receptor sequences come from a human donor who donated a stem cell graft to a child with acute lymphoblastic leukemia.

This clonotype was counted ten times or more. The chain carries TRBV5-1 and TRBJ2-1, with TRBD2 matching 9 bases. Germline V gene data show CDR1 as SGHRS and CDR2 as YFSETQ. The trim removed 0 bases at V and 4 bases at J, leaving 5 bases unmatched. This CDR3 is 16 amino acids long. CDR3 sequence: CASSLGLAGIYNEQFF. Written as DNA, the CDR3 is TGCGCCAGCAGCTTGGGTCTAGCGGGAATATACAATGAGCAGTTCTTC.

This clonotype was detected only a few times. The chain couples TRBV9 to TRBJ2-5, with 8 bases identical to TRBD2. This CDR3 region has 16 residues. Trimming cost V 0 bases and J 5 bases; bases outside gene matches: 9. CDR1 is SGDLS and CDR2 is YYNGEE in the germline V gene. This CDR3 is CASSVVGAGAQETQYF. The CDR3 DNA follows: TGTGCCAGCAGCGTAGTCGGAGCGGGAGCGCAGGAGACCCAGTACTTC.

This chain uses TRBV12-3 or TRBV12-4 with TRBJ1-2; TRBD1 is a possible D gene (6 bases). The CDR3 has 13 residues. V was shortened by 5 bases and J by 5 bases, with 12 bases between the two germline ends. The CDR3 reads CASSPQGPYGYTF. The CDR3 bases are TGTGCCAGCAGTCCACAGGGACCGTATGGCTACACCTTC.

This clonotype was detected only a few times. V usage is TRBV5-1 and J usage is TRBJ2-7; D tentatively fits TRBD1 or TRBD2 (5 bases each). The CDR3 consists of 14 residues. Trimming stripped 1 base from V and 7 bases from J, with 15 bases between. Per the germline V gene, CDR1 is SGHRS and CDR2 is YFSETQ. The CDR3 protein is CASSLSGAPGEQYF. The CDR3 DNA follows: TGCGCCAGCAGCTTGTCCGGGGCTCCGGGGGAGCAGTACTTC.

V is TRBV10-3 and J is TRBJ1-1, with 9 nucleotides matching TRBD1. The CDR3 runs to 16 residues. V lost 2 bases and J lost 1; bases outside the gene matches: 5. Germline V gives CDR1 ENHRY, CDR2 SYGVKD. The CDR3 loop is CAISESQQGANTEAFF. Written as DNA, the CDR3 is TGTGCCATCAGTGAGAGCCAACAGGGGGCGAACACTGAAGCTTTCTTT.

The chain employs TRBV29-1 and TRBJ2-3; weak D call: TRBD1 (5 bases). This CDR3 is 17 amino acids long. Trimming took 0 bases from V and 5 from J, leaving 21 bases between them. The germline CDR1 and CDR2 sequences are SQVTM and ANQGSEA. CDR3 protein: CSVEEYMVRESEDTQYF. In DNA, the CDR3 is TGCAGCGTTGAAGAATACATGGTCAGGGAATCTGAAGATACGCAGTATTTT.

This clonotype was picked up a small number of times. Here the CDR3 DNA reads TGCAGTGCTATCCGTAGCGGGAGAGCTACAGATACGCAGTATTTT. Translation gives CSAIRSGRATDTQYF. This chain joins TRBV20-1 and TRBJ2-3; 9 bases agree with TRBD2. Germline CDR1 DFQATT, CDR2 SNEGSKA (reference sequence). The CDR3 contains 15 residues. Germline trimming cut 4 bases from V and 3 bases from J; bases unmatched to any gene: 8.

This clonotype was seen a handful of times. The V gene is TRBV24-1, the J gene TRBJ1-2, with D perhaps matching TRBD1 (6 bases). With 2 bases removed from V and 4 bases from J, the gap between germline ends came to 13 bases. There are 15 residues in the CDR3. Germline loops: CDR1 KGHDR, CDR2 SFDVKD. CDR3 coding DNA: TGTGCCACCAGTGATTCGGGGGGCGCTGGCTATGGCTACACCTTC. Protein: CATSDSGGAGYGYTF.

CDR3 region: CASSLAGESFGELFF. In DNA, the CDR3 is TGCGCCAGCAGCTTGGCAGGGGAGTCGTTCGGGGAGCTGTTTTTT. The V gene is TRBV5-1, the J gene TRBJ2-2; tentative D call: TRBD1 (6 bases). Germline V gene lookup returns CDR1 SGHRS and CDR2 YFSETQ. The CDR3 spans 15 residues. Trimming left V 0 bases short and J 7 bases short, with 13 bases between.

This clonotype has a handful of counts. The gene calls are TRBV13 and TRBJ1-1, with 9 bases lining up with TRBD1. The CDR3 sequence is 14 residues long. With V trimmed by 5 bases and J by 6 bases, 7 bases remained unmatched. Germline V gene lookup returns CDR1 PRHDT and CDR2 FYEKMQ (reference sequence). Here the CDR3 reads CASSPLQGAAEAFF. In nucleotides, the CDR3 is TGTGCCAGCAGCCCACTACAGGGGGCGGCTGAAGCTTTCTTT.

This clonotype was counted many times. The rearrangement uses TRBV7-2 and TRBJ2-2; the match to TRBD2 covers 7 bases. CDR3 length: 14 amino acids. V lost 4 bases, J lost 2 bases, and 1 base stayed unmatched. Germline V gives CDR1 SGHTA, CDR2 FQGNSA. The DNA of the CDR3 is TGTGCCAGCAGCTCGGGACTAAACACCGGGGAGCTGTTTTTT. Translation: CASSSGLNTGELFF.

The chain is built from TRBV27 and TRBJ2-6; D is possibly TRBD1 (6 bases). V lost 2 bases, J lost 1 base, and 15 bases lay in between. Germline V lookup: CDR1 MNHEY, CDR2 SMNVEV (reference sequence). The CDR3 length is 18 residues. The CDR3 DNA is TGTGCCAGCAGTTTAGGCAGGGGCATAAGGTCTGGGGCCAACGTCCTGACTTTC. Its protein product is CASSLGRGIRSGANVLTF.

This clonotype was seen only a few times. This chain links TRBV6-1 with TRBJ2-1; possibly TRBD2 for D (5 bases). The germline CDR1 and CDR2 sequences are MNHNS and SASEGT. V lost 7 bases to trimming and J lost 0 bases, with 13 bases between them. This CDR3 has 15 amino acids. In DNA, the CDR3 is TGTGCCAGCACCCGAAGCGGCAGCTCCTACAATGAGCAGTTCTTC. Its translation is CASTRSGSSYNEQFF.

On this clonotype itself: A far larger clone is only one base removed, so a read error is likely. The conserved closing phenylalanine or tryptophan is absent in this CDR3, likely reflecting a read error. The chain couples TRBV12-3 or TRBV12-4 to TRBJ2-7; D is undetermined. This CDR3 spans 11 amino acids. Trimming removed 4 bases at V and 2 bases at J, with 3 bases between. The CDR3 sequence: CASSSAYEQYL. In nucleotides, the CDR3 is TGTGCCAGCAGTTCGGCCTACGAGCAGTACTTG.

This clonotype was picked up a small number of times. This chain links TRBV30 with TRBJ1-4; maybe TRBD1 (6 bases). V lost 2 bases and J 7 bases, leaving 17 bases between the germline ends. The CDR3 totals 15 residues. Germline V lookup: CDR1 GTSNPN, CDR2 SVGIG (reference sequence). Here the CDR3 reads CAWSNGQGRAEKLFF. The CDR3, as DNA: TGTGCCTGGAGTAATGGTCAGGGGAGGGCTGAAAAACTGTTTTTT.

This clonotype was counted between two and nine times. The V and J genes are TRBV12-3 or TRBV12-4 and TRBJ1-1, with 9 bases identical to TRBD1. The CDR3 is 15 residues long. Trimming at V came to 4 bases and at J to 5 bases, leaving 8 bases not matched to a gene. The CDR3 region has the DNA TGTGCCAGCAGTTGGCACAGGGGGCGCGGGACTGAAGCTTTCTTT. This translates into CASSWHRGRGTEAFF.

The CDR3 DNA reads as TGTGCCAGCAGTACGACTAGCGGGAGATTCAACGAGCAGTACTTC. It yields the protein CASSTTSGRFNEQYF. This sequence joins TRBV12-3 or TRBV12-4 and TRBJ2-7; TRBD2 aligns across 12 bases. The CDR3 spans 15 residues. The junction had 7 bases not matched to a gene; V was cut back by 5 bases and J by 5 bases.

This clonotype was detected many times. The chain employs TRBV29-1 and TRBJ1-2; 11 bases are shared with TRBD1. Per germline, CDR1 SQVTM and CDR2 ANQGSEA. The junction had 2 bases not matched to a gene; V was cut back by 4 bases and J by 7 bases. This CDR3 has 12 residues. The CDR3 DNA reads as TGCAGCGTTGGGGACAGGGGGTCTGGCTACACCTTC. Translating gives CSVGDRGSGYTF.

This chain joins TRBV27 and TRBJ2-1, with 10 bases that match TRBD2. Per germline, CDR1 MNHEY and CDR2 SMNVEV (reference sequence). The CDR3 has 16 residues. Trimming cost V 5 bases and J 7 bases; bases outside gene matches: 11. The DNA of the CDR3 is TGTGCCAGCAGTCCGATAAGCGGGAGGGCCAATAATGAGCAGTTCTTC. Translation: CASSPISGRANNEQFF.

This clonotype was observed a few times. This chain uses TRBV5-6 with TRBJ1-2, with a tentative D call TRBD1 (6 bases). V was trimmed by 4 bases and J by 8 bases, leaving 15 bases between them. Germline CDR1 and CDR2: SGHDT and YYEEEE. This CDR3 spans 13 amino acids. The CDR3 spells CASSGGHQKGYTF. CDR3 in DNA: TGTGCCAGCAGCGGGGGACACCAGAAGGGCTACACCTTC.

This clonotype has a handful of counts. V usage is TRBV19 and J usage is TRBJ2-2; the D is unclear. Germline V gene data show CDR1 as LNHDA and CDR2 as SQIVND (reference sequence). The V end was cut by 3 bases, the J end by 0 bases, with 5 bases between. This CDR3 comprises 14 residues. The DNA for the CDR3 is TGTGCCAGTAGTATCCCCGCGAACACCGGGGAGCTGTTTTTT. Protein sequence: CASSIPANTGELFF.

This clonotype was counted a few times. The J gene is TRBJ1-5, the V gene TRBV5-1; D is uncertain. The V gene lost 0 bases and the J gene lost 0 bases, with 7 bases spanning the gap. The length of the CDR3 is 15 residues. The germline V gene has CDR1 SGHRS and CDR2 YFSETQ. The chain's CDR3 is CASSLAPGSNQPQHF. The DNA for the CDR3 is TGCGCCAGCAGCTTGGCCCCGGGTAGCAATCAGCCCCAGCATTTT.

A few counts support this clonotype. This rearrangement joins TRBV5-1 to TRBJ2-2, with D hard to call. The CDR3 is 15 residues long. Germline CDR1 and CDR2: SGHRS and YFSETQ. The ends were cut back, 7 bases at V and 1 base at J, with 14 bases in the middle. CDR3 nucleotides: TGCGCCAGCGGAACCCCAACTCTGAACACCGGGGAGCTGTTTTTT. The encoded protein is CASGTPTLNTGELFF.

The table lists this clonotype with a few counts. The J gene is TRBJ2-5, the V gene TRBV11-2; D perhaps matches TRBD2 (7 bases). The CDR3 contains 16 residues. From germline, CDR1 is SGHAT and CDR2 FQNNGV. Trimming removed 2 bases at V and 1 base at J, with 14 bases between. The chain's CDR3 is CASSLLAGALQETQYF. The CDR3 DNA follows: TGTGCCAGCAGCTTACTGGCGGGGGCCCTCCAAGAGACCCAGTACTTC.

V gene TRBV30 combines with J gene TRBJ1-5; D may be TRBD1 (5 bases). The V end was cut by 0 bases, the J end by 3 bases, with 12 bases between. In germline, CDR1 is GTSNPN, CDR2 SVGIG (reference sequence). This CDR3 region has 15 residues. The CDR3 spells CAWSVTGALNQPQHF. CDR3 coding DNA: TGTGCCTGGAGTGTAACCGGGGCCCTCAATCAGCCCCAGCATTTT.

This clonotype was detected ten times or more. The chain carries TRBV27 and TRBJ2-7, with 10 positions matching TRBD1. This CDR3 region has 14 residues. Germline CDR1 is MNHEY and CDR2 is SMNVEV (reference sequence). Trimming at V came to 5 bases and at J to 4 bases, leaving 5 bases not matched to a gene. CDR3 sequence: CASSPGTGVYEQYF. For the CDR3, the DNA is TGTGCCAGCAGTCCCGGGACAGGGGTGTACGAGCAGTACTTC.

This clonotype was seen more than once but under ten times. CDR3 coding DNA: TGCAGTGCTAGAGTAGCGGGAGTAGGTACGCAGTATTTT. Translated: CSARVAGVGTQYF. This chain joins TRBV20-1 and TRBJ2-3, with 9 bases lining up with TRBD2. The CDR3 spans 13 residues. In germline, CDR1 is DFQATT, CDR2 SNEGSKA (reference sequence). V dropped 1 base and J dropped 8; count of bases not matched to a gene: 4.

The CDR3 nucleotides read TGTGCTAGTGGTTTGGTACCCTTACTAGAGGCCACCTACAATGAGCAGTTCTTC. It translates to CASGLVPLLEATYNEQFF. The chain employs TRBV12-5 and TRBJ2-1; a weak D match, TRBD2 (5 bases). The CDR3 length is 18 residues. Germline V gives CDR1 LGHNT, CDR2 FRNRAP. Trimming cost V 0 bases and J 2 bases, with 17 bases left between them.

This chain uses TRBV5-1 with TRBJ2-6; 7 bases are a match to TRBD1. Germline assignment: CDR1 SGHRS and CDR2 YFSETQ. CDR3 length: 18 residues. The V and J ends lost 2 bases and 4 bases, in that order; junction bases with no gene match: 12. The CDR3 DNA is TGCGCCAGCAGCTTACAGGGGTCCCCCTTCTACGGGGCCAACGTCCTGACTTTC. Translating gives CASSLQGSPFYGANVLTF.

The chain uses TRBV3-1 and TRBJ2-7; 8 bases fit TRBD1. Germline CDR1 reads LGHDT; CDR2 reads YNNKEL (reference sequence). The CDR3 contains 15 residues. V dropped 1 base and J dropped 2; count of bases not matched to a gene: 4. The CDR3 sequence: CASSQGTGSTYEQYF. CDR3 nucleotide sequence: TGTGCCAGCAGCCAAGGGACAGGGTCGACCTACGAGCAGTACTTC.

In its sample, this clonotype was seen a few times. This chain links TRBV6-5 with TRBJ1-2; the D gene is possibly TRBD1 (5 bases). Trimming removed 5 bases at V and 2 bases at J, with 15 bases between. Germline CDR1 and CDR2: MNHEY and SVGAGI. The CDR3 length is 15 residues. This CDR3 is CASSHEVGGNYGYTF. The CDR3 coding sequence is TGTGCCAGCAGTCACGAGGTGGGGGGAAACTATGGCTACACCTTC.